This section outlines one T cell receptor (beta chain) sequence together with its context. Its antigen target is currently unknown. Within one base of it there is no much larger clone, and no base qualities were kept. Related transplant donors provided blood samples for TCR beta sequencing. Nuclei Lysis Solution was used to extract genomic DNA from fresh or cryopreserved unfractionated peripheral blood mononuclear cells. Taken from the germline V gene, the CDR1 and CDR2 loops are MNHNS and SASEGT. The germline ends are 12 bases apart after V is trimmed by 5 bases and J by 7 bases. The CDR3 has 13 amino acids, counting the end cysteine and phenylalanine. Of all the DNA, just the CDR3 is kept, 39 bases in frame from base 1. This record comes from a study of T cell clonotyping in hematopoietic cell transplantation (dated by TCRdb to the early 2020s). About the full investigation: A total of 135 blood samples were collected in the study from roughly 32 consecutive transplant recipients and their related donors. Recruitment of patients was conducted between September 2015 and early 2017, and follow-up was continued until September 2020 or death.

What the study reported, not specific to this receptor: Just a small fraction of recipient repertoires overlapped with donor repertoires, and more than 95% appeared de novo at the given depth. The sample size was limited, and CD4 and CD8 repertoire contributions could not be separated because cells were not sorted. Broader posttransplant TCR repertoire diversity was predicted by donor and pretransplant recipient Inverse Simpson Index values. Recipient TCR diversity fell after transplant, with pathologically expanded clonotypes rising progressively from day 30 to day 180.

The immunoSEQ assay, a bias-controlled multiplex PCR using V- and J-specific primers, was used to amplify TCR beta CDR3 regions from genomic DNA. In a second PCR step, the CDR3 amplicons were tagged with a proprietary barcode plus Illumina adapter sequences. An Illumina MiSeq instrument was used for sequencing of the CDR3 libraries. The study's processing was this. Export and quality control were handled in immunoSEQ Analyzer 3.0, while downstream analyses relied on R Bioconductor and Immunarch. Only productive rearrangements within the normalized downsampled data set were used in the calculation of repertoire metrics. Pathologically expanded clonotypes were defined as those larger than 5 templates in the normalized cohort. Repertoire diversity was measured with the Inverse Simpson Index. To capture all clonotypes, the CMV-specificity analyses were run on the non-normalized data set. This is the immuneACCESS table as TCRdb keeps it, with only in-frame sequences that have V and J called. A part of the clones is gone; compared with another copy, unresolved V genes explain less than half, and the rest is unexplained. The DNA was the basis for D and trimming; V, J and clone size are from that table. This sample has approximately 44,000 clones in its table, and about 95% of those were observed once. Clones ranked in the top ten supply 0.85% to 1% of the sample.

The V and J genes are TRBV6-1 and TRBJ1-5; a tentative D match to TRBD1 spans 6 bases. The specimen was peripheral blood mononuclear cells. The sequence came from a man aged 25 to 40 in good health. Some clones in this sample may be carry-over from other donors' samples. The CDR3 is CASSTGKGQPQHF. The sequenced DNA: TGTGCCAGCAGTACAGGGAAGGGACAGCCCCAGCATTTT.